The clone carrying this T cell receptor beta chain was recorded only once. As yet, its antigen is unknown. This CDR3 comprises 13 residues. Trimming took off 2 bases at V and 7 bases at J, with 10 bases between the two ends. Looked up from germline, CDR1 is SGHRS and CDR2 is YFSETQ. This sample stems from a study of T cell repertoires in ileal Crohn's disease. Time point here: neoterminal ileum biopsy at postoperative endoscopy, about 6 months after surgery. Assay used: immunoSEQ multiplex PCR; TCRdb lists only in-frame clones, some missing. The sample gives about 62,000 clones, about 89% of which show up once; roughly 1.9% is in the top ten. Study-level points and caveats: Endoscopic recurrence occurred in every patient whose clonality exceeded 26.8%. Postoperative endoscopy occurred within one year, median around 6.6 months.

Specimen: ileal tissue. V usage is TRBV5-1 and J usage is TRBJ2-4; D remains unclear. This clonotype was obtained from an adult with Crohn's disease. Here the CDR3 DNA reads TGCGCCAGCAGCTTCCCCGAGAGGAACATTCAGTACTTC. Translated, it gives CASSFPERNIQYF.